These T cell receptor beta chains were read from a single sample in a study of PD-1 blockade in classical Hodgkin lymphoma. Data came from immunoSEQ multiplex PCR; TCRdb stores just in-frame clones and leaves some out. The sample comprises about 27,000 clones, around 85% of which are singletons, and around 2.3% rests with the top ten. The source was CD4+ T cells from blood, collected before the fourth cycle of nivolumab. The receptors stem from a human donor with classical Hodgkin lymphoma. CDR3s include the opening cysteine and the closing phenylalanine or tryptophan. The order of the fields is J gene, clone size, V gene, D gene, CDR3 protein, CDR3 DNA. The D gene is left open where the match is weak. Size tells how often a clone was seen (once, few, many) or the class of an expanded clone, and some rows leave it out.

j_call: TRBJ2-6; clone_size: .; v_call: TRBV30; d_call: .; cdr3_aa: CAWIRAGANVLTF; cdr3_nt: TGTGCCTGGATTAGGGCTGGGGCCAACGTCCTGACTTTC
j_call: TRBJ2-1; clone_size: few; v_call: TRBV11-2; d_call: .; cdr3_aa: CASSSVGQPDNEQFF; cdr3_nt: TGTGCCAGCAGCTCGGTCGGACAGCCCGACAATGAGCAGTTCTTC
j_call: TRBJ2-5; clone_size: .; v_call: TRBV5-1; d_call: TRBD2; cdr3_aa: CASSLAGGQETQYF; cdr3_nt: TGCGCCAGCTCCCTAGCGGGAGGTCAAGAGACCCAGTACTTC
j_call: TRBJ2-3; clone_size: .; v_call: TRBV5-4; d_call: .; cdr3_aa: CASSLNTDTQYF; cdr3_nt: TGTGCCAGCAGCTTGAACACAGATACGCAGTATTTT
j_call: TRBJ2-3; clone_size: .; v_call: TRBV19; d_call: TRBD2; cdr3_aa: CASSKLAGADTQYF; cdr3_nt: TGTGCCAGTAGCAAGCTAGCGGGAGCAGATACGCAGTATTTT
j_call: TRBJ2-3; clone_size: .; v_call: TRBV27; d_call: TRBD2; cdr3_aa: CASNLAGSTDTQYF; cdr3_nt: TGTGCCAGCAACTTAGCGGGAAGCACAGATACGCAGTATTTT
j_call: TRBJ2-5; clone_size: .; v_call: TRBV2; d_call: .; cdr3_aa: CASSVGRRETQYF; cdr3_nt: TGTGCCAGCAGTGTTGGCCGCCGGGAGACCCAGTACTTC
j_call: TRBJ1-5; clone_size: once; v_call: TRBV19; d_call: TRBD1; cdr3_aa: CASSKVNRGYNQPQHF; cdr3_nt: TGTGCCAGTAGTAAGGTAAACAGGGGATACAATCAGCCCCAGCATTTT
j_call: TRBJ2-2; clone_size: .; v_call: TRBV28; d_call: .; cdr3_aa: CASSLGYNTGELFF; cdr3_nt: TGTGCCAGCAGTTTAGGATATAACACCGGGGAGCTGTTTTTT
j_call: TRBJ2-2; clone_size: .; v_call: TRBV7-6; d_call: .; cdr3_aa: CASTLAAGATGELFF; cdr3_nt: TGTGCCAGCACTCTCGCGGCAGGGGCCACCGGGGAGCTGTTTTTT
j_call: TRBJ1-5; clone_size: .; v_call: TRBV5-4; d_call: TRBD1; cdr3_aa: CASSYGQGVNQPQHF; cdr3_nt: TGTGCCAGCAGCTATGGACAGGGGGTTAATCAGCCCCAGCATTTT